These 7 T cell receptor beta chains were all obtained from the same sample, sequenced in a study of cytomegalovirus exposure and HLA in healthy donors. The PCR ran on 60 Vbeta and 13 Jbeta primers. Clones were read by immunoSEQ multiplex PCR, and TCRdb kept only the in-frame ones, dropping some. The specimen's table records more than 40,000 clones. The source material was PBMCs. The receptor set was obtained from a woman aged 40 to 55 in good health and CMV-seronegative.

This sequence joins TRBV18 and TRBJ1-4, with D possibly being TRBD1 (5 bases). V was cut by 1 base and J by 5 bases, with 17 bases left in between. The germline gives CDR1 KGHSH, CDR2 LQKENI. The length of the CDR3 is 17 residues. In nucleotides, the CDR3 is TGTGCCAGCTCACCACGGAATGTGGGACGGGAGAATGAAAAACTGTTTTTT. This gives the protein CASSPRNVGRENEKLFF.

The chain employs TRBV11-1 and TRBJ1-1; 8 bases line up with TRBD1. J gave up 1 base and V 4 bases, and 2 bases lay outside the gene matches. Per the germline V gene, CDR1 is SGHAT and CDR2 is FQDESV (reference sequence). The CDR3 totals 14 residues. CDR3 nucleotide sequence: TGTGCCAGCAGCTCAGACAGGGGGAACACTGAAGCTTTCTTT. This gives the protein CASSSDRGNTEAFF.

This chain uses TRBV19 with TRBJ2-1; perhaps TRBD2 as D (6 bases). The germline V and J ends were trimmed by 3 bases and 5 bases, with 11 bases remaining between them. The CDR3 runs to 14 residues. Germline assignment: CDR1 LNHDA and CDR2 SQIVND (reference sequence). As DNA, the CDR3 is TGTGCCAGTAGTATGGGGACTTATAACAATGAGCAGTTCTTC. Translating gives CASSMGTYNNEQFF.

The CDR3 DNA reads TGTGCCTGGAGTGGGGGAGGGGAGGGCCAGCCCCAGCATTTT. It translates to CAWSGGGEGQPQHF. The chain combines TRBV30 with TRBJ1-5; D might be TRBD1 (5 bases). Germline CDR1 GTSNPN, CDR2 SVGIG (reference sequence). This CDR3 comprises 14 residues. V lost 1 base and J 7 bases, leaving 14 bases between the germline ends.

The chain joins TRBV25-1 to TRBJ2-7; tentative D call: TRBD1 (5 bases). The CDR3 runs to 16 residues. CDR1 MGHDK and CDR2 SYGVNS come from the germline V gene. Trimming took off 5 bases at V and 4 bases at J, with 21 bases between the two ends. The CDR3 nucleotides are TGTGCCAGCAGTTCGCGAGACAGCAAAGCCGCGTACGAGCAGTACTTC. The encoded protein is CASSSRDSKAAYEQYF.

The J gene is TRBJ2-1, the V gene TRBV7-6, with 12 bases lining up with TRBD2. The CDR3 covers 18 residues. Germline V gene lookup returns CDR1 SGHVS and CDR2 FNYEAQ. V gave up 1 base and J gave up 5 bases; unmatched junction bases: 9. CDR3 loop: CASSLVGLAGGHDNEQFF. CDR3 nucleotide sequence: TGTGCCAGCAGCTTAGTGGGTCTAGCGGGGGGGCATGACAATGAGCAGTTCTTC.

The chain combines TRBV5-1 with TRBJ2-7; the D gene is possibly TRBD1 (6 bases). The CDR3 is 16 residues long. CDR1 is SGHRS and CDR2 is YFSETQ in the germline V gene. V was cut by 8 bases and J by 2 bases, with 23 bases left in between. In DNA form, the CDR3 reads TGCGCCAGTATATATAAGAACCGGGACAAGACCTACGAGCAGTACTTC. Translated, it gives CASIYKNRDKTYEQYF.